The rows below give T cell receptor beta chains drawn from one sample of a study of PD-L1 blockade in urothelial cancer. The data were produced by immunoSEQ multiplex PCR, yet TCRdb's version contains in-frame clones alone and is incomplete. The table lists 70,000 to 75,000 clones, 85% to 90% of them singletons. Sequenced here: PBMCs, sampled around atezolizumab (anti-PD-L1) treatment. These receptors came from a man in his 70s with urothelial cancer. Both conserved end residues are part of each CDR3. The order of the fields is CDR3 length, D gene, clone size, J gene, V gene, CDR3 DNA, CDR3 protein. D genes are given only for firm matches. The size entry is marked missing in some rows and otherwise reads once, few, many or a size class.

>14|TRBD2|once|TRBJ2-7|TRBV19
TGTGCCAGTAGTAGTAGCGGGAACTCCTACGAGCAGTACTTC
CASSSSGNSYEQYF
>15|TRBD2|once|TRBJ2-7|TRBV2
TGTGCCAGCAGCCGGACTAGCGGGGGAACCTACGAGCAGTACTTC
CASSRTSGGTYEQYF
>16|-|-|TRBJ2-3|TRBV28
TGTGCCAGCAGTCCGACTGGGACACCTTTTACAGATACGCAGTATTTT
CASSPTGTPFTDTQYF
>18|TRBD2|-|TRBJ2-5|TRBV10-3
TGTGCCATCAGTGGAGAAGCGGGGGGGGCGGGAGAGGATGAGACCCAGTACTTC
CAISGEAGGAGEDETQYF
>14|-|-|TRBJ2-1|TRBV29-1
TGCAGCGGTATACGCGGGGCTCTTTACAATGAGCAGTTCTTC
CSGIRGALYNEQFF
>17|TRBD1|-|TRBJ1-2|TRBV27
TGTGCCAGCAGTCCCTCCCCCGGGAAGGGGGCCGGCTATGGCTACACCTTC
CASSPSPGKGAGYGYTF
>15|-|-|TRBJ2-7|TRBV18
TGTGCCAGCTCACCCGCCAGGGATCCCTACGAAGAGCAGTACTTC
CASSPARDPYEEQYF
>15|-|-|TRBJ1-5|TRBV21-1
TGTGCCAGCGGTGCCCCTCGGTATAGCAATCAGCCCCAGCATTTT
CASGAPRYSNQPQHF
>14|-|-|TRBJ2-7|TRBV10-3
TGTGCCATCAGTGACCCGACAGGTTCCTACGAGCAGTACTTC
CAISDPTGSYEQYF
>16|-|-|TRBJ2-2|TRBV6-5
TGTGCCAGCAGTTACGGGTGGGGCCGGGACACCGGGGAGCTGTTTTTT
CASSYGWGRDTGELFF
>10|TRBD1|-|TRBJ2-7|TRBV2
TGTGCCAGTCGGGACAGCGAGCAGTACTTC
CASRDSEQYF